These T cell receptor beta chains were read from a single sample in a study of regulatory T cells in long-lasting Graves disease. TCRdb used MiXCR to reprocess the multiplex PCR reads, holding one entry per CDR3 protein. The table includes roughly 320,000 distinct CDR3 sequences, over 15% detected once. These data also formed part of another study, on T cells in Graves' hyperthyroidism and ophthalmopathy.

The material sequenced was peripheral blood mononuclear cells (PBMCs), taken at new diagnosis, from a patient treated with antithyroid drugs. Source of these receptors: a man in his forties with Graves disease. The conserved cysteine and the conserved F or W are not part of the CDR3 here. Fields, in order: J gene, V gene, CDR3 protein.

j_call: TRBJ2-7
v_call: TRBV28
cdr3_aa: ASSFGRTYEQY

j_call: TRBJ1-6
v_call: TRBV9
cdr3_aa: ASSVVPGQNSPLH

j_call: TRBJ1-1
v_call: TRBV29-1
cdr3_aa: SATGSINTEAF

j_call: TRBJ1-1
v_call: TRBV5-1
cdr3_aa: ASSLGTNRGTEAF

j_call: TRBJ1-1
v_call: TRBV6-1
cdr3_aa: ASNLRIRGSEAF

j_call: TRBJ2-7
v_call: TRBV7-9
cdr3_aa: ASSSTPGQGTYEQY

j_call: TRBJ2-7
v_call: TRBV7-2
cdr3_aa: ASSLAPGQGSYEQY

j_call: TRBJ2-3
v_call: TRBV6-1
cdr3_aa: ASSGRQGAADTQY

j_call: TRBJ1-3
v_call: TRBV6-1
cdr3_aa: ASSRTGAGNTIY

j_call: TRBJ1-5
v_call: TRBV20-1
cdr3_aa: SARIDGMGNQPQH

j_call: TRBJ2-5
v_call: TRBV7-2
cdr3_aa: ASSFRRGAQETQY

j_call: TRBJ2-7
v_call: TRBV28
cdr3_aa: ASRSRDSYEQY

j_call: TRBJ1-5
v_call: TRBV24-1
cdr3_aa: ATSDYGSNQPQH

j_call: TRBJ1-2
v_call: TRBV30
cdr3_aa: ARADRPYGYT

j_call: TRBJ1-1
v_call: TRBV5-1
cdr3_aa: ASSARTGSTEAF

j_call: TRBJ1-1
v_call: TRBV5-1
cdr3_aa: ASSYLGGTEAF

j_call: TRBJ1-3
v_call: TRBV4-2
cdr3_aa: ASSDLGQLDPGNTIY

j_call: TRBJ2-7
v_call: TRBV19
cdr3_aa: ASSIAGTGLYEQY

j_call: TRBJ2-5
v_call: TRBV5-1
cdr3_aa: ASSLAGTGETQY

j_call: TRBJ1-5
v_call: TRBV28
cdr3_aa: ASTRGFGPQH

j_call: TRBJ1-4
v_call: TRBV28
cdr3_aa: ASSPRTLFNEKLF

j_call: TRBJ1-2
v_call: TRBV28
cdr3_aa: ASSFGGTPYGYT

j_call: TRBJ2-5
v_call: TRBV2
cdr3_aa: ASSGAGLAGGTQETQY

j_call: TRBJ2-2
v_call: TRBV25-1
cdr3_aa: ASSELDSANTGELF

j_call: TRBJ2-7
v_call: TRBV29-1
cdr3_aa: SVGGGRGPAYEQY

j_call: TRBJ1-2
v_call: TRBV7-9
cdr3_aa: ASSLPGGDYGYT

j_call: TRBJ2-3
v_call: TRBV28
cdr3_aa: ASSSTVAGASTDTQY

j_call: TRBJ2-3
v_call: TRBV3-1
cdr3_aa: ASSQWDRGPDTQY

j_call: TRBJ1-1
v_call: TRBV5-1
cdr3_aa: ASSNRQGGTEAF

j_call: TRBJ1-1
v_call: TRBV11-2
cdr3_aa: ASTPGQGRNTEAF

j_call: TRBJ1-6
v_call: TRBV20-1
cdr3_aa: SARAGRDNSPLH

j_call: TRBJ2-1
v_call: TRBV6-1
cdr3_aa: ASRGTGGRVEQF

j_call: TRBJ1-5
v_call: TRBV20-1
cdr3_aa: SASLTGGNQPQH

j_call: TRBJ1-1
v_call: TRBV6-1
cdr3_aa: ASSAGTGRTEAF

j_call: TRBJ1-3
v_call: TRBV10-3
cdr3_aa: AIRAVTTSGNTIY

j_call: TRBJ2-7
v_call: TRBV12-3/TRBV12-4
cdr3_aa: ASSLSTYPGLAGDAYEQY

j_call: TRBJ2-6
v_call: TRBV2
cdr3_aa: ASCRDRVGTGANVLT

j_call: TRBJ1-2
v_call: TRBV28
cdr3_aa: ATLSGQGSGYT

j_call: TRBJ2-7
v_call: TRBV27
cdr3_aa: ASSSPNSGGSGLGEQY

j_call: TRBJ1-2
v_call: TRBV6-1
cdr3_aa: ASRTYRGGYT

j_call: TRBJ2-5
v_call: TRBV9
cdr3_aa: ASSAHRVGAGVPETQY

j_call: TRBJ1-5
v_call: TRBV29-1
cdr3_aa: SVGQGATSNQPQH

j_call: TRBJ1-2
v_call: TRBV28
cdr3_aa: ASSLEPNYGYT

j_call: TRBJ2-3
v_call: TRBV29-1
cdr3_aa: SVEGLDLSDTQY

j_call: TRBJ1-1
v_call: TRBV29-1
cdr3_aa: SVGQMNTEAF